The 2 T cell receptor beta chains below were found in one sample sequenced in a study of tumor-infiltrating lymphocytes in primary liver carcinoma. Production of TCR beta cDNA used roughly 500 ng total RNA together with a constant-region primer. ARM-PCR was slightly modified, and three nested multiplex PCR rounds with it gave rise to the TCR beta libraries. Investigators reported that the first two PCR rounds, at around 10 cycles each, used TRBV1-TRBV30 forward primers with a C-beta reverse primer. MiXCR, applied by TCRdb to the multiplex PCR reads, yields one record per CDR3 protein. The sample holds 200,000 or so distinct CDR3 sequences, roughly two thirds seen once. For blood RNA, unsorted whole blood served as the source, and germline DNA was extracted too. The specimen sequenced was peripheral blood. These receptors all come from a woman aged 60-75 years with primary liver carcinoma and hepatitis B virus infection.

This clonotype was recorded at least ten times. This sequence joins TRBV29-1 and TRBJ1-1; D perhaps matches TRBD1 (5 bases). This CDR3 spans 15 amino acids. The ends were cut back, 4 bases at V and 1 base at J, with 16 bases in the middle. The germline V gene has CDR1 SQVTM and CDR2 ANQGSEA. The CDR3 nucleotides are TGCAGCGTTGTGGGTCAGGGTCGGCGGAACACTGAAGCTTTCTTT. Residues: CSVVGQGRRNTEAFF.

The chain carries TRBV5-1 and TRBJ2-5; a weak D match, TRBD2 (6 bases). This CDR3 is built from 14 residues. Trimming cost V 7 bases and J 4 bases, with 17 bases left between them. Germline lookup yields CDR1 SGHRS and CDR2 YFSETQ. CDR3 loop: CASRPGTQAETQYF. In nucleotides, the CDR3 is TGCGCCAGCCGGCCTGGGACTCAAGCAGAGACCCAGTACTTC. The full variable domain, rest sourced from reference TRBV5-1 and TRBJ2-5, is KAGVTQTPRYLIKTRGQQVTLSCSPISGHRSVSWYQQTPGQGLQFLFEYFSETQRNKGNFPGRFSGRQFSNSRSEMNVSTLELGDSALYLCASRPGTQAETQYFGPGTRLLVL.